This TCR beta chain appears in the sequencing data of a study of T-cell reconstitution after alpha-beta-depleted transplantation in children. This clonotype was seen many times. The TCRbeta library incorporated unique molecular identifiers. MiXCR, applied by TCRdb to the PCR reads, yields one record per CDR3 protein. Here the sample spans some 200,000 distinct CDR3 sequences, about 8.8% being singletons. The CDR3 has 14 amino acids. Looked up from germline, CDR1 is SGHRS and CDR2 is YFSETQ. The V segment lost 4 bases and the J segment 3 bases; nucleotides outside the gene matches: 3. The sequence was collected from a human donor who donated a stem cell graft to a child with SCID. The sample consisted of PBMCs from the stem cell graft donor, taken from the stem cell graft. This chain connects TRBV5-1 to TRBJ2-5, with 10 positions matching TRBD1. CDR3 protein: CASSGTGVEETQYF. The CDR3 nucleotides read TGCGCCAGCAGCGGGACAGGGGTCGAAGAGACCCAGTACTTC.